The rows below give T cell receptor beta chains drawn from one sample of a study of shared T cell receptors in the human thymus. Assay: immunoSEQ multiplex PCR; the TCRdb copy retains only in-frame clones and omits some. The repertoire has 550,000 to 800,000 clones, 80% to 90% of them found once; the top ten carry around 0.0099%. This same sample was also taken into another study, of human thymus T cells.

The sequencing input was thymocytes. The receptor set was obtained from a girl under three years old with a congenital heart defect. Each CDR3 is given with its conserved first and last residue. A D gene is named only where the DNA matches it firmly. Rows give clone size only sometimes, using once, few, many, or a class for an expanded clone.

J | V | size | D | DNA | CDR3
TRBJ2-3 | TRBV27 | NA | NA | TGTGCCAGCAGTTTATTCCCCCTCTCTAGCGTCGCGACAGATACGCAGTATTTT | CASSLFPLSSVATDTQYF
TRBJ2-7 | TRBV5-1 | NA | NA | TGCGCCAGCAGCTACAAAAACCAGGGTGAAGAGCAGTACTTC | CASSYKNQGEEQYF
TRBJ2-7 | TRBV13 | NA | NA | TGTGCCAGCAGCCAATGGGGCGGGGGACAATCTGCGAGCTCCTACGAGCAGTACTTC | CASSQWGGGQSASSYEQYF
TRBJ2-1 | TRBV9 | NA | NA | TGTGCCAGCAGCGTAGCCTGGCAGGGTGATTATGAGCAGTTCTTC | CASSVAWQGDYEQFF
TRBJ1-5 | TRBV4-1 | NA | NA | TGCGCCAGCAGCCCCAATAGGGGTAGCAATCAGCCCCAGCATTTT | CASSPNRGSNQPQHF
TRBJ1-2 | TRBV7-8 | NA | NA | TGTGCCAGCAGTCCCGGGGGAGGGATGGATGGCTACACCTTC | CASSPGGGMDGYTF
TRBJ2-3 | TRBV7-9 | NA | NA | TGTGCCAGCAGCTTCGTCCACAGCTTCACAGATACGCAGTATTTT | CASSFVHSFTDTQYF
TRBJ1-2 | TRBV15 | NA | TRBD1 | TGTGCCACCAGCCATAAAAGATTTACCGGGACAGGGGGCAATGGCTACACCTTC | CATSHKRFTGTGGNGYTF
TRBJ1-2 | TRBV7-2 | NA | TRBD1 | TGTGCCAGCAGCCCGGGACAGAACTATGGCTACACCTTC | CASSPGQNYGYTF
TRBJ1-5 | TRBV7-9 | NA | TRBD1 | TGTGCCAGCAGCTTAGGGGGGGACAGGGATCAGCCCCAGCATTTT | CASSLGGDRDQPQHF
TRBJ2-2 | TRBV7-9 | NA | TRBD2 | TGTGCCAGCAGCCGGGGGGAGCCCGGCCTCACCGGGGAGCTGTTTTTT | CASSRGEPGLTGELFF
TRBJ1-1 | TRBV14 | NA | NA | TGTGCCAGCAGCCCCCTGTCGTATGGGGCCCCCGGCATGAACACTGAAGCTTTCTTT | CASSPLSYGAPGMNTEAFF
TRBJ1-4 | TRBV5-4 | NA | NA | TGTGCCAGCAGCTTGGGGCCAGCTAATGAAAAACTGTTTTTT | CASSLGPANEKLFF
TRBJ1-5 | TRBV6-1 | NA | NA | TGTGCCAGCAGTTGGACAGAGAACAATCAGCCCCAGCATTTT | CASSWTENNQPQHF
TRBJ2-1 | TRBV6-1 | once | NA | TGTGCCAGCTCTACGGATGAGCAGTTCTTC | CASSTDEQFF
TRBJ2-1 | TRBV18 | NA | TRBD2 | TGTGCCAGCTCACGGAGGGGACTAGCGGGGGGGGAGCAGTTCTTC | CASSRRGLAGGEQFF
TRBJ2-2 | TRBV10-3 | NA | TRBD1 | TGTGCCATCTCTCCGGGACAGGGGGGCGACACCGGGGAGCTGTTTTTT | CAISPGQGGDTGELFF